This is a list of T cell receptor beta chains from one sample in a study of blood T cells in healthy people across ages. Each CDR3 protein is one row after TCRdb ran MiXCR on the 5' RACE reads. This sample yields just over 800,000 distinct CDR3 sequences, of which approximately 67% are seen a single time; about 27% belongs to the top ten. The source material was blood. Source of these receptors: a man aged 25-45 years in good health. CDR3s include the opening cysteine and the closing phenylalanine or tryptophan. A D gene is named only where the DNA matches it firmly. For some rows the clone size is stated as once, few or many, or as a class when expanded; others skip it.

D	V	J	size	DNA	CDR3
NA	TRBV24-1	TRBJ2-6	few	TGTGCCACCAGTACGGCAGAGCAAGGGGCCAACGTCCTGACTTTC	CATSTAEQGANVLTF
NA	TRBV7-2	TRBJ2-3	NA	TGTGCCAGCAGTTCGTACAGCAGGGGAGGGACAGATACGCAGTATTTT	CASSSYSRGGTDTQYF
NA	TRBV7-2	TRBJ2-5	NA	TGTGCCAGCAGCTTATTGTGGGGGGCGACCTTCTCCCAAGAGACCCAGTACTTC	CASSLLWGATFSQETQYF
NA	TRBV29-1	TRBJ2-5	few	TGCAGCGTGCGCTTGGGGCTGGGGGAGCAGTACTTC	CSVRLGLGEQYF
NA	TRBV27	TRBJ2-2	once	TGTGCCAGCAGTGGACGCTCGGGCACCGGGGAGCTGTTTTTT	CASSGRSGTGELFF
NA	TRBV7-2	TRBJ1-2	NA	TGTGCCAGCAGCCCTACGACAGTAAACTATGGCTACACCTTC	CASSPTTVNYGYTF
TRBD1	TRBV6-6	TRBJ2-1	NA	TGTGCCAGCAGTTACTGGACAGGGGTCGATGAGCAGTTCTTC	CASSYWTGVDEQFF
NA	TRBV20-1	TRBJ2-7	NA	TGCAGTGCTAGAGATCCGGGCGGGTCCGACTCCTACGAGCAGTACTTC	CSARDPGGSDSYEQYF
NA	TRBV14	TRBJ2-3	NA	TGTGCCAGCAGCCAAGATCAAAAGAGGTCAGATACGCAGTATTTT	CASSQDQKRSDTQYF
NA	TRBV5-5	TRBJ2-1	NA	TGTGCCAGCAGCCCTTCCCCCGGGATTTACAATGAGCAGTTCTTC	CASSPSPGIYNEQFF
TRBD1	TRBV4-3	TRBJ1-1	NA	TGCGCCAGCAGGCGGGACAGGGGGTTCCAGTACACTGAAGCTTTCTTT	CASRRDRGFQYTEAFF
NA	TRBV15	TRBJ2-7	NA	TGTGCCACCTCCGAGGGGGGTCCTTCCTACGAGCAGTACTTC	CATSEGGPSYEQYF
TRBD1	TRBV3-1	TRBJ2-3	NA	TGTGCCAGCAGCCAGGGGGACAGGGGGCCTAGCACAGATACGCAGTATTTT	CASSQGDRGPSTDTQYF
TRBD2	TRBV20-1	TRBJ2-1	NA	TGCAGTGCTTATACCGGGACTAGCGGGGGGAGCTCCTACAATGAGCAGTTCTTC	CSAYTGTSGGSSYNEQFF
TRBD2	TRBV6-5	TRBJ2-7	NA	TGTGCCAGCAGTTACCCTACCGGGACTAAGCAGTACTTC	CASSYPTGTKQYF
TRBD2	TRBV4-3	TRBJ2-3	NA	TGCGCCAGCAGCCAAGATCTCGGGGGGGCCCTGGAGAAAGATACGCAGTATTTT	CASSQDLGGALEKDTQYF
TRBD1	TRBV5-1	TRBJ1-5	few	TGCGCCAGCAGCTCCGGGACAGGGGTCAATCAGCCCCAGCATTTT	CASSSGTGVNQPQHF
NA	TRBV13	TRBJ1-1	NA	TGTGCCAGCAGCTCCACAGGGATGAACACTGAAGCTTTCTTT	CASSSTGMNTEAFF
NA	TRBV10-3	TRBJ1-4	few	TGTGCCATCAGTGACCAATCGGATGAAAAACTGTTTTTT	CAISDQSDEKLFF
TRBD1	TRBV20-1	TRBJ1-2	NA	TGCAGTGCAAGGACAGGGGGCCACTATGGCTACACCTTC	CSARTGGHYGYTF